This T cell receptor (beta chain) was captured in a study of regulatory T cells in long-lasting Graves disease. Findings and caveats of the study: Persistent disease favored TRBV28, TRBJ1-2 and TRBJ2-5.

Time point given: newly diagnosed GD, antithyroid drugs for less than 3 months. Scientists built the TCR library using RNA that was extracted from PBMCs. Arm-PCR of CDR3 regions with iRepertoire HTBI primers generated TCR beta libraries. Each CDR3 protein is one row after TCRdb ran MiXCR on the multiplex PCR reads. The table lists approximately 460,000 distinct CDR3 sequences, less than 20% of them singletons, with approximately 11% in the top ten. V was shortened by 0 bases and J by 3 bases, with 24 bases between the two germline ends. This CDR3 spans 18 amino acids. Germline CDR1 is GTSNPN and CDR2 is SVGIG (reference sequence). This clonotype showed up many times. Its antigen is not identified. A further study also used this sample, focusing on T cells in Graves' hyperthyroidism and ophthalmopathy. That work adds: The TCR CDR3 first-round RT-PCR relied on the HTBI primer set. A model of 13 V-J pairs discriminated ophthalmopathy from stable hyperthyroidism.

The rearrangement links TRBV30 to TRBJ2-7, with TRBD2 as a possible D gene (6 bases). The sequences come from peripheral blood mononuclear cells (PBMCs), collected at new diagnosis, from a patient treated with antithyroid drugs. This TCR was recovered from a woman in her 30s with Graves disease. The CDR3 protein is CAWSVVGGIPLTFYEQYF. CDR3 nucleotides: TGTGCCTGGAGTGTAGTTGGAGGGATTCCCCTCACCTTCTACGAGCAGTACTTC. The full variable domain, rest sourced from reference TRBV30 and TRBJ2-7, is SQTIHQWPATLVQPVGSPLSLECTVEGTSNPNLYWYRQAAGRGLQLLFYSVGIGQISSEVPQNLSASRPQDRQFILSSKKLLLSDSGFYLCAWSVVGGIPLTFYEQYFGPGTRLTVT.